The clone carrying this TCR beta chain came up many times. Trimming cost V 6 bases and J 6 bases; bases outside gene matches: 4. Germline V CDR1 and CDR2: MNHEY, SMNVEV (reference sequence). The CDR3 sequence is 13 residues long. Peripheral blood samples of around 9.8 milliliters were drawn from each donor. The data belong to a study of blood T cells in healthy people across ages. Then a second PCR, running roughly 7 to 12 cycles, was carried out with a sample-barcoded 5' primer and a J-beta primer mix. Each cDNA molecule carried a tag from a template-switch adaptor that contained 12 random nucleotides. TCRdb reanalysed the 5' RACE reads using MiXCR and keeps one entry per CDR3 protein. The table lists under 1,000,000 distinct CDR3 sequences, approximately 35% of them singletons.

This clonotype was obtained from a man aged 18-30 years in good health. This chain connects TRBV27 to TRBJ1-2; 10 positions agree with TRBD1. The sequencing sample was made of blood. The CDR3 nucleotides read TGTGCCAGCAGGATGACAGGGGGCGATGGCTACACCTTC. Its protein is CASRMTGGDGYTF.